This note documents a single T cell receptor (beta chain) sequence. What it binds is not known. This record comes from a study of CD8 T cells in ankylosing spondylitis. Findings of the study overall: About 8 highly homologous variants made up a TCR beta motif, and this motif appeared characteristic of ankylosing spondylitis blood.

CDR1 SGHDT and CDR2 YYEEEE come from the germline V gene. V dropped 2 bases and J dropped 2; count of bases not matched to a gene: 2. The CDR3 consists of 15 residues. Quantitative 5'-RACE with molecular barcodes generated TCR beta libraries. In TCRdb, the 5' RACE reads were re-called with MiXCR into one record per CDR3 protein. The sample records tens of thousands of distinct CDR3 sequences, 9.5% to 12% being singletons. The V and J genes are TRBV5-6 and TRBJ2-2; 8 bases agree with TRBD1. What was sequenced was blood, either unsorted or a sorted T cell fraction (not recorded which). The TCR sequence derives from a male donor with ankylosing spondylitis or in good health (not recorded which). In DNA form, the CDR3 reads TGTGCCAGCAGCTTCGGGACAGGAAACACCGGGGAGCTGTTTTTT. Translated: CASSFGTGNTGELFF.